These T cell receptor beta chains were read from a single sample in a study of cytomegalovirus exposure and HLA in healthy donors. Repertoires were generated with immunoSEQ multiplex PCR, while TCRdb's copy carries only in-frame clones and drops some. This table has about 120,000 clones, roughly 80% appearing once. Sequences were obtained from PBMCs. Source of these receptors: a female donor in good health and CMV-seronegative. Each CDR3 is given with its conserved first and last residue. D genes are given only for firm matches. Size is stated for part of the rows, as once, few or many counts, or as a class when the clone is expanded.

J: TRBJ2-3; D: TRBD1; V: TRBV9; size: NA; DNA: TGTGCCAGCAGCGTCCGGGACAGGGAGGGAGATACGCAGTATTTT; CDR3: CASSVRDREGDTQYF
J: TRBJ1-2; D: NA; V: TRBV4-3; size: NA; DNA: TGCGCCAGCAGCCAAGAACAGGGCTTTCAGGGCTACACCTTC; CDR3: CASSQEQGFQGYTF
J: TRBJ1-5; D: NA; V: TRBV2; size: NA; DNA: TGTGCCAGCAGTGTGGTAACAGGCAATCAGCCCCAGCATTTT; CDR3: CASSVVTGNQPQHF
J: TRBJ1-2; D: TRBD1; V: TRBV19; size: NA; DNA: TGTGCCAGTAGTATAGGAGGGGACAGGGGGTCGAGTGGCTACACCTTC; CDR3: CASSIGGDRGSSGYTF
J: TRBJ1-2; D: NA; V: TRBV6-5; size: once; DNA: TGTGCCAGCAGTTACTCCTCGGGAAGAGGCTATGGCTACACCTTC; CDR3: CASSYSSGRGYGYTF
J: TRBJ2-1; D: NA; V: TRBV6-5; size: once; DNA: TGTGCCAGCAGTTACCCTAGCTCCTACAATGAGCAGTTCTTC; CDR3: CASSYPSSYNEQFF
J: TRBJ2-1; D: TRBD2; V: TRBV7-2; size: NA; DNA: TGTGCCAGCAGCCTTCGGACTAGCGGGGGTAAGCAGTTCTTC; CDR3: CASSLRTSGGKQFF
J: TRBJ2-7; D: TRBD2; V: TRBV6-5; size: NA; DNA: TGTGCCAGCAGTTACCAAAGCGGGGGCTACGAGCAGTACTTC; CDR3: CASSYQSGGYEQYF
J: TRBJ2-2; D: TRBD2; V: TRBV5-1; size: NA; DNA: TGCGCCAGCAGCTTGGCCGTCGGGGGGGGGAACACCGGGGAGCTGTTTTTT; CDR3: CASSLAVGGGNTGELFF
J: TRBJ2-1; D: TRBD1; V: TRBV5-6; size: NA; DNA: TGTGCCAGCAGCTCCCGGGACAGGGGAGTCAATGAGCAGTTCTTC; CDR3: CASSSRDRGVNEQFF
J: TRBJ2-7; D: TRBD1; V: TRBV9; size: NA; DNA: TGTGCCAGCAGCGTGAGTTCAGGGGGTCTCTACCACGAGCAGTACTTC; CDR3: CASSVSSGGLYHEQYF
J: TRBJ2-3; D: TRBD2; V: TRBV11-2; size: NA; DNA: TGTGCCAGCAGCTTAGGACTAGCGGGGACATCTAGCACAGATACGCAGTATTTT; CDR3: CASSLGLAGTSSTDTQYF
J: TRBJ2-3; D: TRBD2; V: TRBV12-5; size: NA; DNA: TGTGCTAGTGGTTTGGACACCGGACTAGCGGGGGGATTAGATACGCAGTATTTT; CDR3: CASGLDTGLAGGLDTQYF
J: TRBJ2-3; D: TRBD2; V: TRBV5-1; size: NA; DNA: TGCGCCAGCAGCCCAGCGGGAGTTCCCACAGATACGCAGTATTTT; CDR3: CASSPAGVPTDTQYF
J: TRBJ1-2; D: TRBD1; V: TRBV5-6; size: NA; DNA: TGTGCCAGCTTGAGGAGGGGGACAGGCTATGGCTACACCTTC; CDR3: CASLRRGTGYGYTF
J: TRBJ2-3; D: TRBD2; V: TRBV6-5; size: NA; DNA: TGTGCCAGCAGTACACAGCGGGGGATAGATACGCAGTATTTT; CDR3: CASSTQRGIDTQYF
J: TRBJ2-6; D: NA; V: TRBV7-9; size: NA; DNA: TGTTCCAGCAGCTTATTTTGGCAGGGCGGTGGTTCTGGGGCCAACGTCCTGACTTTC; CDR3: CSSSLFWQGGGSGANVLTF
J: TRBJ1-3; D: NA; V: TRBV6-1; size: NA; DNA: TGTGCCAGCAGTGCGCACAGGGTGGACACCATATATTTT; CDR3: CASSAHRVDTIYF
J: TRBJ2-3; D: TRBD1; V: TRBV14; size: NA; DNA: TGTGCCAGCAGCCAAGGTGGAGTGGGGACAGGGGGCATCCCAGATACGCAGTATTTT; CDR3: CASSQGGVGTGGIPDTQYF
J: TRBJ2-7; D: NA; V: TRBV11-2; size: once; DNA: TGTGCCAGCAGCTTGGCCATAGCAGGCGGGAAGCAGTACTTC; CDR3: CASSLAIAGGKQYF
J: TRBJ2-2; D: TRBD2; V: TRBV6-5; size: NA; DNA: TGTGCCACCTCGGGACTAGCGGGGGGAACCGGGGAGCTGTTTTTT; CDR3: CATSGLAGGTGELFF
J: TRBJ2-5; D: NA; V: TRBV7-6; size: NA; DNA: TGTGCCAGTCCTCTAAGCCGGCAGGGATGGTTCCAAGAGACCCAGTACTTC; CDR3: CASPLSRQGWFQETQYF
J: TRBJ1-1; D: NA; V: TRBV19; size: NA; DNA: TGTGCCAGTAGCGTCTTCACAGGGAGAAACACTGAAGCTTTCTTT; CDR3: CASSVFTGRNTEAFF
J: TRBJ1-6; D: TRBD1; V: TRBV6-5; size: once; DNA: TGTGCCAGCAGTCCAGGGACAGCTAATTCACCCCTCCACTTT; CDR3: CASSPGTANSPLHF
J: TRBJ1-3; D: TRBD1; V: TRBV2; size: NA; DNA: TGTGCCAGCAGTTTTCAAGGGGGCTTTGGAAACACCATATATTTT; CDR3: CASSFQGGFGNTIYF
J: TRBJ1-5; D: NA; V: TRBV30; size: NA; DNA: TGTGCCTGGAGTGTACCGGGTTCCCATCAGCCCCAGCATTTT; CDR3: CAWSVPGSHQPQHF
J: TRBJ1-3; D: TRBD1; V: TRBV15; size: NA; DNA: TGTGCCACCAGCAGCAACAGGGGGATAGGAAACACCATATATTTT; CDR3: CATSSNRGIGNTIYF
J: TRBJ2-1; D: NA; V: TRBV6-6; size: NA; DNA: TGTGCCAGCAGTTGGACAGTCTCCTACAATGAGCAGTTCTTC; CDR3: CASSWTVSYNEQFF
J: TRBJ2-7; D: NA; V: TRBV7-9; size: NA; DNA: TGTGCCAGCAGCGTCAAGACGGGCTACGAGCAGTACTTC; CDR3: CASSVKTGYEQYF
J: TRBJ1-1; D: NA; V: TRBV6-1; size: NA; DNA: TGTGCCAGCAGAACGGGACACCGATCAACACTGAATGCTTTCTTT; CDR3: CASRTGHRSTLNAFF
J: TRBJ1-3; D: TRBD1; V: TRBV9; size: once; DNA: TGTGCCAGCAGCTTCGGGACAGGGATCGGTGCCGGAAACACCATATATTTT; CDR3: CASSFGTGIGAGNTIYF
J: TRBJ2-1; D: TRBD1; V: TRBV27; size: NA; DNA: TGTGCCAGCAGTTTCACAGGGGGCAATGAGCAGTTCTTC; CDR3: CASSFTGGNEQFF
J: TRBJ2-1; D: TRBD1; V: TRBV30; size: NA; DNA: TGTGCCTGGAGTGGACAGGGGACTTACAATGAGCAGTTCTTC; CDR3: CAWSGQGTYNEQFF